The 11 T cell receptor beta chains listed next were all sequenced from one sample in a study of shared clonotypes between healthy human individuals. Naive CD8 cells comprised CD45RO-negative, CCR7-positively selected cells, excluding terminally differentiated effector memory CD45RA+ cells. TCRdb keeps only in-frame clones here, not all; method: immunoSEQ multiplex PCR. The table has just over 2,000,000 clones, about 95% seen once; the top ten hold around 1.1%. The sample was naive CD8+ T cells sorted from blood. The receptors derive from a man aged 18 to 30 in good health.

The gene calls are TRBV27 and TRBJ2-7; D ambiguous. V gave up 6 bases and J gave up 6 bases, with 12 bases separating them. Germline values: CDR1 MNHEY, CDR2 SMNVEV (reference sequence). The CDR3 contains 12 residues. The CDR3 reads CASSLETGEQYF. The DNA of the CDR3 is TGTGCCAGCAGCCTGGAGACGGGCGAGCAGTACTTC.

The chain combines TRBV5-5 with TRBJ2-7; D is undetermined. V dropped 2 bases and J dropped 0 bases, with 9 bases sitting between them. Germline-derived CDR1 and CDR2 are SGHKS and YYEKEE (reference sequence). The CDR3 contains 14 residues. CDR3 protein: CASSFTASSYEQYF. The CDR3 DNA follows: TGTGCCAGCAGCTTTACAGCGAGCTCCTACGAGCAGTACTTC.

In DNA form, the CDR3 reads TGTGCCAGCAGTCAAATCGGGACAGGCCTTAACTATGGCTACACCTTC. Amino acids: CASSQIGTGLNYGYTF. The rearrangement links TRBV4-2 to TRBJ1-2, with 8 bases aligning to TRBD1. With V trimmed by 6 bases and J by 1 base, 10 bases remained unmatched. Germline CDR1 reads LGHNA; CDR2 reads YNFKEQ. The CDR3 spans 16 residues.

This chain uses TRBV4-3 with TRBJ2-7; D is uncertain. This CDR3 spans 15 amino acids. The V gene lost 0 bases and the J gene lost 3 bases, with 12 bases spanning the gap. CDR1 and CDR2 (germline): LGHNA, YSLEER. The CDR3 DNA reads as TGCGCCAGCAGCCAAGAAAGAAAGACTTTCTACGAGCAGTACTTC. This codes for CASSQERKTFYEQYF.

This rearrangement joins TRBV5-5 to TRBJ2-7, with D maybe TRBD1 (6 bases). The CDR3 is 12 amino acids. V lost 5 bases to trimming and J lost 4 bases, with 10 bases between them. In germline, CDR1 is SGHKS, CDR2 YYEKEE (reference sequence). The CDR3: CASRQTGYEQYF. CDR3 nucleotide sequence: TGTGCCAGCAGACAGACAGGTTACGAGCAGTACTTC.

The CDR3 spells CSVGVRDRGTEAFF. CDR3 in DNA: TGCAGCGTCGGGGTCCGGGACAGGGGCACTGAAGCTTTCTTT. The chain couples TRBV29-1 to TRBJ1-1, with TRBD1 matching 10 bases. Germline lookup yields CDR1 SQVTM and CDR2 ANQGSEA. This CDR3 has 14 amino acids. After removal of 6 bases from V and 4 bases from J, the junction contained 8 bases not matched to a gene.

CDR3 sequence (DNA): TGTGCCAGCAGGCCTCAGGGCAATCAGCCCCAGCATTTT. This encodes CASRPQGNQPQHF. The V gene is TRBV6-5, the J gene TRBJ1-5; D gene uncertain. The V gene lost 6 bases and the J gene lost 2 bases, with 8 bases spanning the gap. CDR3 length equals 13 residues. Germline V gene sequence: CDR1 MNHEY, CDR2 SVGAGI.

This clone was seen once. CDR3 region: CASSKALPTGKGPSNYGYTF. Written as DNA, the CDR3 is TGTGCCAGCAGCAAAGCCCTACCGACAGGGAAAGGACCGTCTAACTATGGCTACACCTTC. The gene calls are TRBV21-1 and TRBJ1-2; the table's D call, TRBD1, has no DNA check behind it. TRBV21-1 is designated a pseudogene. The CDR3 has 20 residues.

The CDR3 here is CASSDTGGLTDTQYF. The CDR3 nucleotides read TGTGCCAGCAGCGATACAGGGGGTTTAACAGATACGCAGTATTTT. The chain carries TRBV5-8 and TRBJ2-3; 8 nucleotides line up with TRBD1. In germline, CDR1 is SGHTS, CDR2 YDEGEE. This CDR3 is 15 amino acids long. V trimming: 4 bases; J trimming: 3 bases; junction bases outside the gene matches: 7.

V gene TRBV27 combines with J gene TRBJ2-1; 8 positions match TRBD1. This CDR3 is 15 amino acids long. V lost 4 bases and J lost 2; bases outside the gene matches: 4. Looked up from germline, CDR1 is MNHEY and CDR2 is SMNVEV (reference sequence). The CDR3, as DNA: TGTGCCAGCAGTTGGACAGGGAGTCCCTACAATGAGCAGTTCTTC. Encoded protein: CASSWTGSPYNEQFF.

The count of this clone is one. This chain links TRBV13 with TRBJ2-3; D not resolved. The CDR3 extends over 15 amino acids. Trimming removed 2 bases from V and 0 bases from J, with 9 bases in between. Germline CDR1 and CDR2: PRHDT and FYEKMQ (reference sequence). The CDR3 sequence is CASSLLGISTDTQYF. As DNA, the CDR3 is TGTGCCAGCAGCTTATTAGGAATTAGCACAGATACGCAGTATTTT.